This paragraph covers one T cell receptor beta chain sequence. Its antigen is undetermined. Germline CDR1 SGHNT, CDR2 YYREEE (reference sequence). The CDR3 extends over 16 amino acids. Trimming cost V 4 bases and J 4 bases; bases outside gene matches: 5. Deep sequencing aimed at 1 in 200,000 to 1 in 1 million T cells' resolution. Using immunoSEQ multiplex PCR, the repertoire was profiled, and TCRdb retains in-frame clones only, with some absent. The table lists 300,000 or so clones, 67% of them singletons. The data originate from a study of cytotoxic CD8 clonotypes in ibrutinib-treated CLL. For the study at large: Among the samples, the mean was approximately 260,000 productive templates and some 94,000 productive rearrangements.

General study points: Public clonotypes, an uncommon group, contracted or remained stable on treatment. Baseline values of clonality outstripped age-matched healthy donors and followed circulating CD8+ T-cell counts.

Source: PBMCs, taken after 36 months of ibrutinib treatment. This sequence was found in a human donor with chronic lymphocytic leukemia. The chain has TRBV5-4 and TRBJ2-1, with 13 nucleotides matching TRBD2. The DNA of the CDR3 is TGTGCCAGCAGCCCGCTACTAGCGGGAGGGTACAATGAGCAGTTCTTC. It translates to CASSPLLAGGYNEQFF.